The 6 T cell receptor beta chains reported below all come from one sample, sequenced in a study of CD8 T cells in ankylosing spondylitis. TCRdb independently ran MiXCR on the 5' RACE reads; one entry per CDR3 protein. The table has approximately 210,000 distinct CDR3 sequences, around 13% seen once. The sequencing sample was made of blood, either unsorted or a sorted T cell fraction (not recorded which). These TCRs come from a male donor with ankylosing spondylitis or in good health (not recorded which).

A word on this clonotype: A junction boundary mismatches the germline segment, possibly from a read error. The chain links TRBV12-3 or TRBV12-4 to TRBJ1-5; unclear D gene. The CDR3 spans 15 residues. Written as DNA, the CDR3 is TGTGCCAGCAGTCCGTACTTAGGTGGGAATCAGCCCCAGCTTTTT. It is translated as CASSPYLGGNQPQLF.

This clonotype was counted between two and nine times. The gene calls are TRBV27 and TRBJ1-1; D unresolved. Germline V gene sequence: CDR1 MNHEY, CDR2 SMNVEV (reference sequence). The CDR3 is made up of 14 amino acids. V was trimmed by 5 bases and J by 5 bases, leaving 15 bases between them. CDR3 residues: CASSLPGLGTEAFF. For the CDR3, the DNA is TGTGCCAGCAGTCTACCGGGTCTAGGGACTGAAGCTTTCTTT.

The chain couples TRBV4-1 to TRBJ1-5, with D possibly being TRBD1 (5 bases). This CDR3 spans 15 amino acids. V lost 5 bases and J 6 bases, leaving 17 bases between the germline ends. The germline V gene encodes CDR1 MGHRA and CDR2 YSYEKL. The CDR3 coding sequence is TGCGCCAGCAGCGCCAAGACCCAGGGAATTCAGCCCCAGCATTTT. Protein product: CASSAKTQGIQPQHF.

The chain has TRBV6-1 and TRBJ2-5; either TRBD1 or TRBD2 may supply D (5 bases each). V was shortened by 5 bases and J by 5 bases, with 15 bases between the two germline ends. The CDR3 has 14 amino acids. Germline values: CDR1 MNHNS, CDR2 SASEGT. The CDR3 bases are TGTGCCAGCAGTCCCGGGGCTAGCCAGGAGACCCAGTACTTC. Its protein product is CASSPGASQETQYF.

The count of this clonotype is one. The chain combines TRBV20-1 with TRBJ2-7; D gene uncertain. The germline gives CDR1 DFQATT, CDR2 SNEGSKA (reference sequence). The CDR3 is 16 residues long. V lost 0 bases and J 2 bases, leaving 17 bases between the germline ends. The CDR3 coding sequence is TGCAGTGCTAGAGATTTGAAGGGTATAGGCCCCTACGAGCAGTACTTC. Translating gives CSARDLKGIGPYEQYF.

J is TRBJ2-1 and V is TRBV5-1; D is ambiguous. CDR3 length equals 12 residues. Trimming removed 1 base at V and 4 bases at J, with 3 bases between. Germline CDR1 and CDR2: SGHRS and YFSETQ. The CDR3 region is CASSLKYNEQFF. The CDR3 nucleotides are TGCGCCAGCAGCTTGAAATACAATGAGCAGTTCTTC.